One sample yielded the 13 T cell receptor beta chains listed below, sequenced in a study of blood T cell repertoires in COVID-19. Profiling relied on immunoSEQ multiplex PCR, and the TCRdb table lists in-frame clones only, not all of them. The sample lists about 120,000 clones, 87% occurring once. The sequenced material came from peripheral blood. The receptor source for this set is a human donor in a cohort sampled during active COVID-19.

The chain joins TRBV6-5 to TRBJ2-7, with 7 bases matching TRBD2. The CDR3 contains 11 residues. Unmatched junction bases numbered 4, after V lost 10 bases and J lost 4 bases. Germline-derived CDR1 and CDR2 are MNHEY and SVGAGI. The CDR3, as DNA: TGTGCCACGGGAGGACTTTACGAGCAGTACTTC. Encoded protein: CATGGLYEQYF.

This clone has just one count. The V call is TRBV28, the J call TRBJ2-1, with 16 bases aligning to TRBD2. From germline, CDR1 is MDHEN and CDR2 SYDVKM. The CDR3 covers 16 residues. J was trimmed by 7 bases and V by 5 bases; bases with no gene match: 5. The CDR3: CASSPPGLAGGNEQFF. The CDR3 DNA sequence: TGTGCCAGCAGTCCCCCGGGACTAGCGGGAGGGAATGAGCAGTTCTTC.

This clone was seen only once. The chain employs TRBV5-1 and TRBJ2-1; the match to TRBD2 covers 7 bases. CDR3 size: 13 residues. From germline, CDR1 is SGHRS and CDR2 YFSETQ. V dropped 1 base and J dropped 10; count of bases not matched to a gene: 5. CDR3 DNA: TGCGCCAGCAGCTTGCCGGGAGGAGGGGAGCAGTTCTTC. It codes for CASSLPGGGEQFF.

The chain links TRBV14 to TRBJ2-1; 8 positions agree with TRBD2. Germline-derived CDR1 and CDR2 are SGHDN and FVKESK. This CDR3 has 16 amino acids. V lost 0 bases to trimming and J lost 6 bases; unmatched junction nucleotides: 7. The CDR3 here is CASSQDLGLVINEQFF. Here the CDR3 DNA reads TGTGCCAGCAGCCAAGACTTGGGACTAGTCATCAATGAGCAGTTCTTC.

The chain carries TRBV15 and TRBJ2-5; 9 bases fit TRBD2. The CDR3 runs 16 residues. Trimming removed 4 bases from V and 2 bases from J; junction bases left unmatched: 8. Germline CDR1 reads LNHNV; CDR2 reads YYDKDF (reference sequence). The CDR3, as DNA: TGTGCCACCAGCAACGATAGCGGGAGCCTGCAAGAGACCCAGTACTTC. This encodes CATSNDSGSLQETQYF.

V usage is TRBV3-1 (or the pseudogene TRBV3-2) and J usage is TRBJ2-5, with D tentatively TRBD2 (5 bases). Between the trimmed V and J ends, which lost 2 bases and 4 bases, there was a span of 14 bases. This CDR3 contains 15 residues. Germline values: CDR1 LGHDT, CDR2 YNNKEL (reference sequence). CDR3 in amino acids: CASSQSLAVGETQYF. The CDR3 DNA follows: TGTGCCAGCAGCCAAAGTCTAGCAGTGGGAGAGACCCAGTACTTC.

CDR3 sequence: CATSDRGTQPQHF. The CDR3 DNA reads TGTGCCACCTCGGACAGGGGAACACAGCCCCAGCATTTT. The chain uses TRBV24-1 and TRBJ1-5, with 9 bases matching TRBD1. With 9 bases clipped from V and 7 bases from J, the junction kept 6 bases outside the gene matches. Germline CDR1 and CDR2: KGHDR and SFDVKD. This CDR3 is 13 amino acids long.

The chain carries TRBV5-1 and TRBJ2-2; 10 positions match TRBD2. Per germline, CDR1 SGHRS and CDR2 YFSETQ. The trim removed 2 bases at V and 7 bases at J, leaving 8 bases unmatched. CDR3 length: 16 amino acids. DNA for the CDR3: TGCGCCAGCAGCTTAAGCGGGAGGGCCTCAAGCGGGGAGCTGTTTTTT. Residues: CASSLSGRASSGELFF.

V gene TRBV6-5 combines with J gene TRBJ2-1; the match to TRBD1 covers 9 bases. The CDR3 contains 15 residues. Germline V lookup: CDR1 MNHEY, CDR2 SVGAGI. Trimming cost V 6 bases and J 1 base; bases outside gene matches: 4. The CDR3 DNA reads as TGTGCCAGCAGAGCGACAGGGGGTTCCTACAATGAGCAGTTCTTC. Translation: CASRATGGSYNEQFF.

DNA of the CDR3: TGCGCCAGCAGTGACTCTAGCGGTAGCTCCTACGAGCAGTACTTC. Translated: CASSDSSGSSYEQYF. The chain employs TRBV10-2 and TRBJ2-7; 7 positions match TRBD2. CDR1 WSHSY and CDR2 SAAADI come from the germline V gene. V dropped 3 bases and J dropped 0; count of bases not matched to a gene: 5. The CDR3 has 15 amino acids.

The count of this clone is one. The genes are TRBV7-9 and TRBJ2-7; 9 bases align to TRBD2. From germline, CDR1 is SEHNR and CDR2 FQNEAQ (reference sequence). This CDR3 contains 15 residues. The V segment lost 1 base and the J segment 4 bases; nucleotides outside the gene matches: 5. CDR3 DNA: TGTGCCAGCAGCTTAGATGCGGGGGGGCAGTACGAGCAGTACTTC. It translates to CASSLDAGGQYEQYF.

The J gene is TRBJ1-1, the V gene TRBV29-1; perhaps TRBD1 as D (5 bases). V lost 4 bases, J lost 4 bases, and 16 bases lay in between. The germline CDR1 and CDR2 sequences are SQVTM and ANQGSEA. The CDR3 spans 14 residues. The CDR3: CSVGGDVIFTEAFF. The DNA for the CDR3 is TGCAGCGTTGGGGGGGACGTGATTTTCACTGAAGCTTTCTTT.

The rearrangement joins TRBV10-3 to TRBJ2-7; 9 bases match TRBD2. This CDR3 has 18 residues. V was clipped by 6 bases and J by 0 bases; unmatched bases: 15. CDR1 is ENHRY, CDR2 SYGVKD, per germline. The CDR3 sequence is CAISSQTSGEGISYEQYF. The CDR3 coding sequence is TGTGCCATCAGCTCCCAGACTAGCGGAGAGGGGATCTCCTACGAGCAGTACTTC.